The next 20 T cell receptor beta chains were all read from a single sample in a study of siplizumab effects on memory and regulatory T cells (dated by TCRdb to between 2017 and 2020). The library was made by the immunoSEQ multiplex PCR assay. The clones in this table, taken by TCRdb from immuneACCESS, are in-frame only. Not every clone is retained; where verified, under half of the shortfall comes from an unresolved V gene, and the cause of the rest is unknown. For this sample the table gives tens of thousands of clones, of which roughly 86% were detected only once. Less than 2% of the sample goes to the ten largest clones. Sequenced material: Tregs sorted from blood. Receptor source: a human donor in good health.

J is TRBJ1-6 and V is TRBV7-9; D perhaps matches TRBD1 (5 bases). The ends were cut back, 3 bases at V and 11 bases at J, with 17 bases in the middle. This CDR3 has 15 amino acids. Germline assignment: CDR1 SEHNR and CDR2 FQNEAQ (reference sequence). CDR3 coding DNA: TGTGCCAGCAGCTTGGGAGGCAGGGAGAGGCCACCCCTCCACTTT. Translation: CASSLGGRERPPLHF.

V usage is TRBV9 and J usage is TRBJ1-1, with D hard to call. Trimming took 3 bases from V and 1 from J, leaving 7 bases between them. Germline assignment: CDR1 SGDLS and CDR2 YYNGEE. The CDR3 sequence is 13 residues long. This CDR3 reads CASSATTNTEAFF. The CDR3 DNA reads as TGTGCCAGCAGCGCTACAACGAACACTGAAGCTTTCTTT.

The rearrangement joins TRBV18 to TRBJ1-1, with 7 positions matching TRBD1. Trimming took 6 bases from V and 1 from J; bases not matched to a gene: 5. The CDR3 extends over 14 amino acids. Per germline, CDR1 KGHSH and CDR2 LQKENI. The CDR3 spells CASSKGQQNTEAFF. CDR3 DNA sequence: TGTGCCAGCTCTAAGGGACAGCAGAACACTGAAGCTTTCTTT.

CDR3 region: CAIVAGQGSYEQYF. The CDR3 DNA is TGTGCCATCGTAGCGGGACAGGGCTCCTACGAGCAGTACTTC. The rearrangement joins TRBV10-3 to TRBJ2-7, with D possibly TRBD1 on 9 matching bases. The CDR3 is 14 amino acids. Trimming removed 8 bases from V and 0 bases from J, with 14 bases in between. In germline, CDR1 is ENHRY, CDR2 SYGVKD.

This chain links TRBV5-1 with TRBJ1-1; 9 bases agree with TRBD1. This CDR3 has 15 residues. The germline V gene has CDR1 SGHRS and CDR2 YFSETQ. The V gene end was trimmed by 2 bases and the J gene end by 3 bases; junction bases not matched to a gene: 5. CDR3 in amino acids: CASSFTGGRHTEAFF. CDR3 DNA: TGCGCCAGCAGCTTTACAGGGGGCAGGCACACTGAAGCTTTCTTT.

CDR3 bases: TGTGCCAGCACGTCCGGGGATCCCACCTACGAGCAGTACTTC. This codes for CASTSGDPTYEQYF. The rearrangement links TRBV27 to TRBJ2-7; perhaps TRBD2 as D (5 bases). Per germline, CDR1 MNHEY and CDR2 SMNVEV (reference sequence). The V end was cut by 7 bases, the J end by 2 bases, with 15 bases between. The CDR3 extends over 14 amino acids.

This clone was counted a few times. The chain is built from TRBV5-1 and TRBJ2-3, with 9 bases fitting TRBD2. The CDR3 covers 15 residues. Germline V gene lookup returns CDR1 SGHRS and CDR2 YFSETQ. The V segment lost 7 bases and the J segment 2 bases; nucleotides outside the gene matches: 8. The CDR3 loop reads CASRATSGFTDTQYF. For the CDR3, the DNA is TGCGCCAGCCGAGCGACTAGCGGATTCACAGATACGCAGTATTTT.

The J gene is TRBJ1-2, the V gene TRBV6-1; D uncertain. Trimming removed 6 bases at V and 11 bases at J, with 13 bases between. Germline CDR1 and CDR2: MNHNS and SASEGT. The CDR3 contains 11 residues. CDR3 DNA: TGTGCCAGCAGCCCACCTGGAGGGTACACCTTC. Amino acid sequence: CASSPPGGYTF.

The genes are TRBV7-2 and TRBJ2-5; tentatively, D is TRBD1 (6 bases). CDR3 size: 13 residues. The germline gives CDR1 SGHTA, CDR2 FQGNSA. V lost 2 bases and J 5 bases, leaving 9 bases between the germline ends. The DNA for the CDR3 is TGTGCCAGCAGCTTAACAGGGATGGAGACCCAGTACTTC. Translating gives CASSLTGMETQYF.

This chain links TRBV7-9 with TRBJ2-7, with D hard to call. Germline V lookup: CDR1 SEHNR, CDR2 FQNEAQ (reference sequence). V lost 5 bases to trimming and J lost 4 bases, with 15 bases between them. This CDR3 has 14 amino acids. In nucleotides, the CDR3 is TGTGCCAGCAGCCCCGGCCTGATAAAATACGAGCAGTACTTC. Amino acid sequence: CASSPGLIKYEQYF.

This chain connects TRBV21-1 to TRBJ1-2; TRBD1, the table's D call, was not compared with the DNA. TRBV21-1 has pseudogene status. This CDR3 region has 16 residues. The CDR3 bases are TGTGCCAGCACCGACAATACCTGGACACGTAACTATGGCTACACCTTC. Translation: CASTDNTWTRNYGYTF.

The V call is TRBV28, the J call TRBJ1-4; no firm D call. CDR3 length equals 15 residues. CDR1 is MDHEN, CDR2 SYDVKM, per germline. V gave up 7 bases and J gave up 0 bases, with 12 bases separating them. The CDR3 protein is CASNSISATNEKLFF. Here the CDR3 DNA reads TGTGCCAGCAACTCGATCTCCGCAACTAATGAAAAACTGTTTTTT.

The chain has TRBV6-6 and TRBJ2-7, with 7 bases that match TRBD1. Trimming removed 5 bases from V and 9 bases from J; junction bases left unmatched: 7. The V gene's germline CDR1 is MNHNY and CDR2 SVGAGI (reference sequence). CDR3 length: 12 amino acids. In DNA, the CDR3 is TGTGCCAGCAGTGCACAGGGGTACCGGCAGTACTTC. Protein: CASSAQGYRQYF.

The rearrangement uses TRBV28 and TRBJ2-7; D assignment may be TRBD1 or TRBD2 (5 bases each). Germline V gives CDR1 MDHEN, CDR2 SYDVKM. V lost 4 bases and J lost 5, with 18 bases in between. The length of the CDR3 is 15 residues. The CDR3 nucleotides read TGTGCCAGCAGTTCCTCCGGGACCGTATACCACGAGCAGTACTTC. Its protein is CASSSSGTVYHEQYF.

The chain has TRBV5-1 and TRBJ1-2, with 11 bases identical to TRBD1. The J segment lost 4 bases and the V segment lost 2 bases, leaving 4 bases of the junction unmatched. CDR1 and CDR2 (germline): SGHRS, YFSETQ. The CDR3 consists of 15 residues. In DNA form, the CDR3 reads TGCGCCAGCAGCTTCGGACAGGGGGCTCTCTATGGCTACACCTTC. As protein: CASSFGQGALYGYTF.

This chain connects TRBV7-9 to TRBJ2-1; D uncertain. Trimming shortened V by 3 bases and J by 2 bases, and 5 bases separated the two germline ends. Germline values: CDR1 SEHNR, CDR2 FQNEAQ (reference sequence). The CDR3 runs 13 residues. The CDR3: CASSFAAYNEQFF. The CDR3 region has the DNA TGTGCCAGCAGCTTTGCGGCCTACAATGAGCAGTTCTTC.

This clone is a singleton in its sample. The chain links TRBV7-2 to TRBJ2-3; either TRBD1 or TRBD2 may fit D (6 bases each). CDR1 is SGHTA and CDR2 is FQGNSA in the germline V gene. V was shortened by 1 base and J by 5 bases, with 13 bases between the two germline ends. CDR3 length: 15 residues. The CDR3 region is CASSLVGGQRDTQYF. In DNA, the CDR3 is TGTGCCAGCAGCTTAGTTGGGGGGCAGAGAGATACGCAGTATTTT.

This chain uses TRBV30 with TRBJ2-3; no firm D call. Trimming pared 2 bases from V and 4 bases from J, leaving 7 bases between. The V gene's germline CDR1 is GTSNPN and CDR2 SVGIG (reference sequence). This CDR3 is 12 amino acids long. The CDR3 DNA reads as TGTGCCTGGAGTTTGGGGTCAGATACGCAGTATTTT. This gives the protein CAWSLGSDTQYF.

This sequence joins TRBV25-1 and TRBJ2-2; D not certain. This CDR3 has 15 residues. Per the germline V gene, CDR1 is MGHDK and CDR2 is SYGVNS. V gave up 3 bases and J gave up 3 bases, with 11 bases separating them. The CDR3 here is CASSELGYDTGELFF. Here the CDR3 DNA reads TGTGCCAGCAGTGAGCTGGGTTATGACACCGGGGAGCTGTTTTTT. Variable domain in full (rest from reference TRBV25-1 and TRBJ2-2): EADIYQTPRYLVIGTGKKITLECSQTMGHDKMYWYQQDPGMELHLIHYSYGVNSTEKGDLSSESTVSRIRTEHFPLTLESARPSHTSQYLCASSELGYDTGELFFGEGSRLTVL.

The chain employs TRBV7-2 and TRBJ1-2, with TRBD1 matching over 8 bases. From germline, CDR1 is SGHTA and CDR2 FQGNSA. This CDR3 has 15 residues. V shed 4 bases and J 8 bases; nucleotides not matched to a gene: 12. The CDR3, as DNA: TGTGCCAGCAGCTCACGACAGGGGTCGCTAAGGGGCTACACCTTC. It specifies CASSSRQGSLRGYTF.